The clone carrying this TCR beta chain was picked up one time. Its antigen is currently unknown. These data come from a study of shared clonotypes between healthy human individuals. Study details: Researchers assigned three CD4 naive, three CD4 memory, two CD8 naive and one CD8 memory plate to each donor. Study-wide results and limits: Shared across a few donors were about 4.8% of the naive CD4 clonotypes. Estimated richness was generally greater in naive than memory subsets. Inspection by rarefaction showed sorted-subset sequencing to be incomplete despite large depth.

Using immunoSEQ multiplex PCR, the repertoire was profiled, and TCRdb retains in-frame clones only, with some absent. There are about 1 million clones in the sample; around 76% occur only once, and approximately 1.3% lies in the top ten. The germline V gene has CDR1 GTSNPN and CDR2 SVGIG (reference sequence). The CDR3 is made up of 13 amino acids. With 2 bases removed from V and 7 bases from J, the gap between germline ends came to 12 bases. The sample was memory CD4+ T cells sorted from blood. The subset: CD45RA-negative fraction. The chain is built from TRBV30 and TRBJ2-1, with D possibly matching TRBD1 (6 bases). This TCR was sampled from a man younger than 35 in good health. CDR3 in amino acids: CAWSTQGWNEQFF. CDR3 nucleotides: TGTGCCTGGAGTACCCAGGGGTGGAATGAGCAGTTCTTC.